This T cell receptor (beta chain) came from a study of T-cell reconstitution after alpha-beta-depleted transplantation in children. Whole-study results and caveats: About two months after transplant, alpha-beta T cells reportedly came from several hundred expanded graft clones.

The ends lost 2 bases at V and 5 bases at J; junction bases unmatched: 6. This CDR3 has 14 residues. The germline V gene has CDR1 SQVTM and CDR2 ANQGSEA. During its preparation, the TCRbeta library received unique molecular identifiers. TCRdb re-derived calls from the PCR reads in MiXCR, one entry per CDR3 protein. Found here are hundreds of thousands of distinct CDR3 sequences, roughly 14% of them singletons; the top ten hold 0.79%. This clonotype showed up many times. The antigen is not known. Sequencing used PBMCs, obtained before TCRalphabeta/CD19-depleted stem cell transplant. This sequence joins TRBV29-1 and TRBJ2-5; TRBD1 matches 9 bases. This clonotype was sampled from a girl aged 2-15 years with congenital amegakaryocytic thrombocytopenia, due to receive a stem cell transplant. The CDR3 sequence: CSVESGTGRETQYF. In nucleotides, the CDR3 is TGCAGCGTTGAATCGGGGACAGGGAGGGAGACCCAGTACTTC.